Here is one T cell receptor (beta chain) with its context. This sample stems from a study of cytomegalovirus exposure and HLA in healthy donors. In germline, CDR1 is SQVTM, CDR2 ANQGSEA. The CDR3 has 17 residues. Germline trimming cut 1 base from V and 4 bases from J; bases unmatched to any gene: 12. Researchers ran the PCR with 60 Vbeta and 13 Jbeta primers. Sequencing was performed with immunoSEQ multiplex PCR; in TCRdb, only in-frame clones are kept and a portion is missing. This sample carries 150,000 to 200,000 clones, 70% to 80% of them seen once, and the ten largest clones take about 1%. The chain has TRBV29-1 and TRBJ2-7; 11 bases are shared with TRBD2. The TCR was taken from a woman aged 40 to 49 in good health and CMV-seronegative. The specimen was PBMCs. The CDR3 protein is CSVEGPLAGEGSYEQYF. Here the CDR3 DNA reads TGCAGCGTTGAAGGGCCACTAGCGGGAGAGGGGTCGTACGAGCAGTACTTC.